This T cell receptor (beta chain) emerged from a study of blood T cells in healthy people across ages. The overall study: About one barcoded beta molecule per two T cells came from capture by template switching.

A sample-barcoded 5' primer and a J-beta primer mix were used in a second PCR of about 7 to 12 cycles. TCRdb reprocessed the 5' RACE reads via MiXCR and lists one record per CDR3 protein. In the table there are 790,000 or so distinct CDR3 sequences, just over 55% of which are singletons. Remarks on this clonotype: Its matching antigen is unknown.

Germline CDR1 is LGHNA and CDR2 is YNFKEQ. The CDR3 has 17 amino acids. Trimming stripped 0 bases from V and 5 bases from J, with 17 bases between. Study-level points and caveats: Compared with aged donors, long-lived donors showed fewer expanded clones, suggesting selection. Not knowing donor CMV status may have confounded expanded clonotype changes. Estimates drawn from one million T cells were deemed to understate diversity.

The clonotype was recovered from a man aged 35-49 years in good health. Sequencing was performed on blood. The chain couples TRBV4-2 to TRBJ2-1, with D tentatively TRBD1 or TRBD2 (6 bases each). For the CDR3, the DNA is TGTGCCAGCAGCCAAGATTCTCTACGGGGGCCCAACAATGAGCAGTTCTTC. It codes for CASSQDSLRGPNNEQFF.